A selection of T cell receptor beta chains follows, all from one sample in a study of graft-versus-host responses after intestinal transplantation. No cognate antigen is known for these TCRs. TCRdb keeps only in-frame clones here, not all; method: immunoSEQ multiplex PCR. The sample holds about 130,000 clones; 80% to 95% are singletons and the top ten take around 0.2%. Sequenced here: unstimulated CD4+ T cells sorted from spleen or lymph node cells, sampled before intestinal transplant. These receptors all stem from a human donor who received an intestinal transplant. Both conserved end residues are part of each CDR3. A D gene is named only where the DNA matches it firmly. For some rows the clone size is stated as once, few or many, or as a class when expanded; others skip it.

abundance: once; v_gene: TRBV19; d_gene: NA; j_gene: TRBJ2-6; CDR3aa: CASRAGANVLTF; CDR3nt: TGTGCCAGTAGGGCCGGGGCCAACGTCCTGACTTTC
abundance: once; v_gene: TRBV19; d_gene: TRBD1; j_gene: TRBJ2-2; CDR3aa: CASRDRALNTGELFF; CDR3nt: TGTGCCAGTAGAGACAGGGCCTTGAACACCGGGGAGCTGTTTTTT
abundance: NA; v_gene: TRBV5-1; d_gene: TRBD2; j_gene: TRBJ2-1; CDR3aa: CASSLVFIGTSGRAEDNEQFF; CDR3nt: TGCGCCAGCAGCTTGGTATTCATTGGGACTAGCGGGAGGGCCGAGGACAATGAGCAGTTCTTC
abundance: NA; v_gene: TRBV7-3; d_gene: NA; j_gene: TRBJ2-1; CDR3aa: CASSPRPTYNEQFF; CDR3nt: TGTGCCAGCAGCCCCCGACCAACCTACAATGAGCAGTTCTTC
abundance: NA; v_gene: TRBV5-1; d_gene: NA; j_gene: TRBJ2-2; CDR3aa: CASSSRLVSTGELFF; CDR3nt: TGCGCCAGCAGCTCGCGACTAGTTAGTACCGGGGAGCTGTTTTTT
abundance: NA; v_gene: TRBV28; d_gene: TRBD2; j_gene: TRBJ2-3; CDR3aa: CASSLGASGRNTDTQYF; CDR3nt: TGTGCCAGCAGCCTAGGAGCTAGCGGGAGAAACACAGATACGCAGTATTTT
abundance: NA; v_gene: TRBV7-3; d_gene: TRBD2; j_gene: TRBJ2-7; CDR3aa: CASSLGSGRNYEQYF; CDR3nt: TGTGCCAGCAGCTTAGGTAGCGGGAGGAACTACGAGCAGTACTTC
abundance: NA; v_gene: TRBV5-6; d_gene: NA; j_gene: TRBJ1-6; CDR3aa: CASSLGPGESSPLHF; CDR3nt: TGTGCCAGCAGCTTGGGGCCAGGGGAATCCTCACCCCTCCACTTT
abundance: NA; v_gene: TRBV6-5; d_gene: NA; j_gene: TRBJ2-7; CDR3aa: CASSRDPAENEQYF; CDR3nt: TGTGCCAGCAGTCGGGACCCCGCAGAGAACGAGCAGTACTTC
abundance: NA; v_gene: TRBV4-1; d_gene: NA; j_gene: TRBJ2-2; CDR3aa: CASSQERVNTGELFF; CDR3nt: TGCGCCAGCAGCCAAGAACGGGTCAACACCGGGGAGCTGTTTTTT
abundance: NA; v_gene: TRBV10-1; d_gene: TRBD1; j_gene: TRBJ1-4; CDR3aa: CASSESGQANEKLFF; CDR3nt: TGCGCCAGCAGTGAGTCGGGACAGGCTAATGAAAAACTGTTTTTT
abundance: NA; v_gene: TRBV7-2; d_gene: NA; j_gene: TRBJ2-7; CDR3aa: CASSLGQEPYEQYF; CDR3nt: TGTGCCAGCAGCTTAGGTCAGGAGCCCTACGAGCAGTACTTC
abundance: NA; v_gene: TRBV29-1; d_gene: NA; j_gene: TRBJ1-1; CDR3aa: CSVEVIEAFF; CDR3nt: TGCAGCGTTGAAGTTATTGAAGCTTTCTTT
abundance: once; v_gene: TRBV2; d_gene: NA; j_gene: TRBJ2-2; CDR3aa: CASSEEEAGELFF; CDR3nt: TGTGCCAGCAGCGAAGAGGAGGCCGGGGAGCTGTTTTTT
abundance: NA; v_gene: TRBV23-1; d_gene: TRBD1; j_gene: TRBJ1-5; CDR3aa: CASITGQGAGPQHF; CDR3nt: TGCGCCAGCATTACTGGACAGGGGGCTGGGCCCCAGCATTTT
abundance: NA; v_gene: TRBV28; d_gene: NA; j_gene: TRBJ1-1; CDR3aa: CASSPGGQGPRGTEAFF; CDR3nt: TGTGCCAGCAGTCCCGGTGGCCAGGGCCCGCGAGGAACTGAAGCTTTCTTT
abundance: once; v_gene: TRBV6-1; d_gene: TRBD1; j_gene: TRBJ1-6; CDR3aa: CASSKGAEISPLHF; CDR3nt: TGTGCCAGCAGTAAGGGGGCTGAGATTTCACCCCTCCACTTT
abundance: NA; v_gene: TRBV11-3; d_gene: TRBD2; j_gene: TRBJ2-3; CDR3aa: CASSLREAADTQYF; CDR3nt: TGTGCCAGCAGCTTACGGGAGGCCGCAGATACGCAGTATTTT
abundance: NA; v_gene: TRBV7-3; d_gene: NA; j_gene: TRBJ1-1; CDR3aa: CASSLNGLNTEAFF; CDR3nt: TGTGCCAGCAGCTTAAACGGGTTGAACACTGAAGCTTTCTTT
abundance: NA; v_gene: TRBV5-1; d_gene: NA; j_gene: TRBJ2-7; CDR3aa: CASSKTGFLEYEQYF; CDR3nt: TGCGCCAGCAGCAAGACAGGTTTCCTGGAGTACGAGCAGTACTTC
abundance: NA; v_gene: TRBV5-1; d_gene: TRBD2; j_gene: TRBJ2-5; CDR3aa: CASSSGLAGPRETQYF; CDR3nt: TGCGCCAGCAGCTCGGGACTAGCGGGACCGAGAGAGACCCAGTACTTC
abundance: NA; v_gene: TRBV14; d_gene: TRBD2; j_gene: TRBJ2-3; CDR3aa: CASSQDPSGRRSTDTQYF; CDR3nt: TGTGCCAGCAGCCAAGATCCAAGCGGGAGAAGGAGCACAGATACGCAGTATTTT
abundance: NA; v_gene: TRBV7-9; d_gene: TRBD1; j_gene: TRBJ1-1; CDR3aa: CASSQQGATEAFF; CDR3nt: TGTGCCAGCAGCCAACAGGGGGCCACTGAAGCTTTCTTT
abundance: NA; v_gene: TRBV27; d_gene: NA; j_gene: TRBJ1-1; CDR3aa: CASRVRVMNTEAFF; CDR3nt: TGTGCCAGCAGGGTCAGAGTCATGAACACTGAAGCTTTCTTT
abundance: NA; v_gene: TRBV20-1; d_gene: NA; j_gene: TRBJ2-7; CDR3aa: CSARTVGEQYF; CDR3nt: TGCAGTGCGAGGACAGTCGGAGAGCAGTACTTC